By share, the clone carrying this TCR beta chain ranks as medium-sized. Its antigen is as yet unknown. The time point was: sample taken at primary tumor resection. The input material, whole RNA from tumor, nontumor lung or frozen PBMC, was sequenced unsorted. Every cDNA TCR molecule received its own unique molecular identifier. TCRdb re-derived calls from the 5' RACE reads in MiXCR, one entry per CDR3 protein. The table has 2,500 or so distinct CDR3 sequences, 1.4% seen once. This sample is drawn from a study of spatial heterogeneity in lung cancer. In the study overall: Alpha-chain sequences were consistently detected less often than beta-chain sequences. The mean occurrence of each unique TCR and UMI combination in raw reads exceeded nine. General study points: Higher tumor mutation counts went along with higher counts of expanded intratumoral alpha and beta TCRs.

V dropped 0 bases and J dropped 9 bases, with 7 bases sitting between them. The CDR3 length is 13 residues. Germline CDR1 SGHRS, CDR2 YFSETQ. The clonotype was recovered from a male donor with early-stage non-small cell lung cancer. The V and J genes are TRBV5-1 and TRBJ1-6; TRBD1 is a possible D gene (6 bases). Material: lung tumor tissue, obtained at surgery. CDR3 DNA: TGCGCCAGCAGCTTGGAGGGGGTTTCACCCCTCCACTTT. This sequence encodes CASSLEGVSPLHF.